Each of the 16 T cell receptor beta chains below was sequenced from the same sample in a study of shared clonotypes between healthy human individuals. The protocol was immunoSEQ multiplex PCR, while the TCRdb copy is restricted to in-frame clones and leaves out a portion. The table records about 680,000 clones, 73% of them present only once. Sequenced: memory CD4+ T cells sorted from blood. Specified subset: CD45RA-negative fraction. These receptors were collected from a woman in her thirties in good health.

The CDR3 DNA follows: TGCGCCAGCAGCTCACCGGGCCTCGGCGGCGAGACCCAGTACTTC. Amino acids: CASSSPGLGGETQYF. The rearrangement links TRBV4-1 to TRBJ2-5; D remains ambiguous. This CDR3 has 15 amino acids. The V and J ends lost 5 bases and 5 bases respectively, with 18 bases between them. CDR1 is MGHRA, CDR2 YSYEKL, per germline.

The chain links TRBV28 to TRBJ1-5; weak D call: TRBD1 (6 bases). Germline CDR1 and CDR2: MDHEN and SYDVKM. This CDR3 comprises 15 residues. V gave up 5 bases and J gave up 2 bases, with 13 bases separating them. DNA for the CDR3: TGTGCCAGCAGTAAACAGGGTATGCGCAATCAGCCCCAGCATTTT. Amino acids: CASSKQGMRNQPQHF. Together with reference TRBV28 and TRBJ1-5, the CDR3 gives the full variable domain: DVKVTQSSRYLVKRTGEKVFLECVQDMDHENMFWYRQDPGLGLRLIYFSYDVKMKEKGDIPEGYSVSREKKERFSLILESASTNQTSMYLCASSKQGMRNQPQHFGDGTRLSIL.

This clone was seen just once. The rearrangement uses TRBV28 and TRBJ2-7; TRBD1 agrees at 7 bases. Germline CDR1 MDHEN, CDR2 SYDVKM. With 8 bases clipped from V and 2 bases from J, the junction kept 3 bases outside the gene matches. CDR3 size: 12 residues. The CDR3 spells CASRQGTYEQYF. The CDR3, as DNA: TGTGCCAGCCGACAGGGAACCTACGAGCAGTACTTC.

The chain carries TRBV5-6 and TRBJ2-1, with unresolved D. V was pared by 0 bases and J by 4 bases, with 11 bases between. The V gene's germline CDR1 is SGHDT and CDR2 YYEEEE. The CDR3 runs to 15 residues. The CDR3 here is CASSLGTASYNEQFF. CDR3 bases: TGTGCCAGCAGCTTGGGGACGGCTTCTTACAATGAGCAGTTCTTC. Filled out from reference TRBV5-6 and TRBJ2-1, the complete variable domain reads DAGVTQSPTHLIKTRGQQVTLRCSPKSGHDTVSWYQQALGQGPQFIFQYYEEEERQRGNFPDRFSGHQFPNYSSELNVNALLLGDSALYLCASSLGTASYNEQFFGPGTRLTVL.

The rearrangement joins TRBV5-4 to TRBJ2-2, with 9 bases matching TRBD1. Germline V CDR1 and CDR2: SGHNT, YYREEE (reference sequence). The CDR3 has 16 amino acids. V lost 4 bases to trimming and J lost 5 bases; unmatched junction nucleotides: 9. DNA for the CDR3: TGTGCCAGCAGCCCCACCCGGGACAGGGTGACCGGGGAGCTGTTTTTT. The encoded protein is CASSPTRDRVTGELFF. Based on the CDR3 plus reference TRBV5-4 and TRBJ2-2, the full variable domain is ETGVTQSPTHLIKTRGQQVTLRCSSQSGHNTVSWYQQALGQGPQFIFQYYREEENGRGNFPPRFSGLQFPNYSSELNVNALELDDSALYLCASSPTRDRVTGELFFGEGSRLTVL.

The CDR3 coding sequence is TGTGCCAGCAGCGAGGGGACGGGGGGCCAGTACTTC. Its translation: CASSEGTGGQYF. This rearrangement joins TRBV2 to TRBJ2-4; D perhaps matches TRBD2 (7 bases). The germline V gene encodes CDR1 SNHLY and CDR2 FYNNEI. The CDR3 is made up of 12 amino acids. Between the trimmed V and J ends, which lost 6 bases and 13 bases, there was a span of 16 bases.

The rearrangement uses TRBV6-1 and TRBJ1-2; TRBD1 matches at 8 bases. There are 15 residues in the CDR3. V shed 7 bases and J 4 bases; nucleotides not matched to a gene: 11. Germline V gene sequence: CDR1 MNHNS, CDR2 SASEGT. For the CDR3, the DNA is TGTGCCAGCACCCCTTCGCAGGGGGCCCCCTATGGCTACACCTTC. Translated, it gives CASTPSQGAPYGYTF.

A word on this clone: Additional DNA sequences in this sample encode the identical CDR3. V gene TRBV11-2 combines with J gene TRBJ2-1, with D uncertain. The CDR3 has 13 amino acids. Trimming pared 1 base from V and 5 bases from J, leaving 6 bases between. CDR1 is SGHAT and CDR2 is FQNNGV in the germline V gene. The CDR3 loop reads CASSLAGNNEQFF. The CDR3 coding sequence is TGTGCCAGCAGCTTAGCCGGCAACAATGAGCAGTTCTTC.

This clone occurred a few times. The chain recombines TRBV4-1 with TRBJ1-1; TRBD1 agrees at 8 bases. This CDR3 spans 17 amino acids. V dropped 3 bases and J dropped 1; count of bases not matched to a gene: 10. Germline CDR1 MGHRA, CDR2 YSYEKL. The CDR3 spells CASSHGIGQGKNTEAFF. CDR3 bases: TGCGCCAGCAGCCATGGAATCGGACAGGGCAAGAACACTGAAGCTTTCTTT.

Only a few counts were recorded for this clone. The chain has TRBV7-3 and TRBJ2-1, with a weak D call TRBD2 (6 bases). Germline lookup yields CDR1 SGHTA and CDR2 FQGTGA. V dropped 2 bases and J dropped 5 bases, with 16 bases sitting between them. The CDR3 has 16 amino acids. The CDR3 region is CASSLLRGIANNEQFF. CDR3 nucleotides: TGTGCCAGCAGCTTACTGCGCGGGATAGCCAACAATGAGCAGTTCTTC.

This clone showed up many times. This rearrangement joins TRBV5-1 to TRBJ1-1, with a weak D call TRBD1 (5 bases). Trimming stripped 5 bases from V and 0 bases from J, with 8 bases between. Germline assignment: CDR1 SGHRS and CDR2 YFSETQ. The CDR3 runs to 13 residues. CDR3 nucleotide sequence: TGCGCCAGCAGACAGGTGCTGAACACTGAAGCTTTCTTT. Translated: CASRQVLNTEAFF.

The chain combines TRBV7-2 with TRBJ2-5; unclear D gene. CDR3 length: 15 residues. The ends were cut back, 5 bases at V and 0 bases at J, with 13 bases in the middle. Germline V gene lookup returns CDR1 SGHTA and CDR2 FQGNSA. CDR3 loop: CASSIIPQNQETQYF. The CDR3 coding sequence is TGTGCCAGCAGCATAATCCCCCAAAACCAAGAGACCCAGTACTTC. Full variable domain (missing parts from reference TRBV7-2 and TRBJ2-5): GAGVSQSPSNKVTEKGKDVELRCDPISGHTALYWYRQSLGQGLEFLIYFQGNSAPDKSGLPSDRFSAERTGGSVSTLTIQRTQQEDSAVYLCASSIIPQNQETQYFGPGTRLLVL.

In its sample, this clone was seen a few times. The CDR3 DNA is TGTGCCACGGGGGGCAACAATCAGCCCCAGCATTTT. Translating it yields CATGGNNQPQHF. The rearrangement joins TRBV2 to TRBJ1-5; maybe TRBD1 (6 bases). Germline loops: CDR1 SNHLY, CDR2 FYNNEI. Between the trimmed V and J ends, which lost 10 bases and 3 bases, there was a span of 10 bases. This CDR3 region has 12 residues. Complete variable domain (other parts from reference TRBV2 and TRBJ1-5): EPEVTQTPSHQVTQMGQEVILRCVPISNHLYFYWYRQILGQKVEFLVSFYNNEISEKSEIFDDQFSVERPDGSNFTLKIRSTKLEDSAMYFCATGGNNQPQHFGDGTRLSIL.

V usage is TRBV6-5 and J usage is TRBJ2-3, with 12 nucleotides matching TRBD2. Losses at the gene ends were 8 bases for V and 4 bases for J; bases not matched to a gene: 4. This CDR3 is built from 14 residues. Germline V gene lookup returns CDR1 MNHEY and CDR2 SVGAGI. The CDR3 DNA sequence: TGTGCCAGCCGGCTAGCGGGAGGGTCAGATACGCAGTATTTT. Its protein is CASRLAGGSDTQYF.

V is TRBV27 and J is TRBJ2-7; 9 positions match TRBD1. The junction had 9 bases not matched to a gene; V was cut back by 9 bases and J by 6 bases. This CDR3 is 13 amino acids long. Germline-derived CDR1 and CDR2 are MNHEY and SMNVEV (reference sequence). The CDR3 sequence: CASGIGDRAEQYF. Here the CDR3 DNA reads TGTGCCAGTGGTATCGGGGACAGGGCCGAGCAGTACTTC.

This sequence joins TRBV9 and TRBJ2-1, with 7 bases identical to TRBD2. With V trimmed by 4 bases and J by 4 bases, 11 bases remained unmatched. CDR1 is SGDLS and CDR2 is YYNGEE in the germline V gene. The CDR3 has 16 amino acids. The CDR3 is CASSPTGSGIYNEQFF. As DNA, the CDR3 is TGTGCCAGCAGCCCAACGGGGAGCGGGATTTACAATGAGCAGTTCTTC.